This T cell receptor beta chain was sequenced for a study of regulatory T cells in long-lasting Graves disease. Study details: The study counted Graves' disease as persistent given over 5 years of antithyroid drugs and positive TSH receptor antibodies. Study results and caveats: Favored usage of TRBV28, TRBJ1-2 and TRBJ2-5 was recorded in persistent disease. Sampling was limited to peripheral blood rather than thyroid tissue.

Losses at the gene ends were 8 bases for V and 2 bases for J; bases not matched to a gene: 11. The CDR3 totals 15 residues. The V gene's germline CDR1 is MGHRA and CDR2 YSYEKL. Time point here: persistent/refractory GD, antithyroid drugs over 5 years with positive TRAb. RNA isolated from PBMCs was used to make the TCR library. In building TCR beta libraries, iRepertoire HTBI primers were used together with Arm-PCR of CDR3 regions. TCRdb passed the multiplex PCR reads through MiXCR, listing each CDR3 protein once. The table has around 450,000 distinct CDR3 sequences, 20% to 25% seen once. In regard to this clonotype: The antigen remains unidentified.

The gene calls are TRBV4-1 and TRBJ1-2; TRBD1 matches 7 bases. The source of this sequence is a female donor with Graves disease. Sequencing used peripheral blood mononuclear cells (PBMCs), obtained when the disease was refractory, from a patient treated with antithyroid drugs. CDR3 residues: CASRPTTGRNYGYTF. The DNA of the CDR3 is TGCGCCAGCCGACCCACGACAGGGAGAAACTATGGCTACACCTTC.